This T cell receptor (beta chain) derives from a study of CD8 T cells in ankylosing spondylitis. TCRdb re-called the 5' RACE reads with MiXCR, one entry per CDR3 protein. The table records some 340,000 distinct CDR3 sequences, 14% to 15% of them present only once. The table lists this clonotype with many counts. Sequenced input: blood, either unsorted or a sorted T cell fraction (not recorded which). This receptor was obtained from a male donor with ankylosing spondylitis or in good health (not recorded which).

The CDR3 is CASSLGRVRFF. CDR3 bases: TGCGCCAGCAGCTTGGGGCGGGTACGGTTTTTT. The rearrangement joins TRBV5-1 to TRBJ1-4; D gene uncertain. CDR3 length: 11 amino acids. The V gene lost 0 bases and the J gene lost 16 bases, with 10 bases spanning the gap. Germline loops: CDR1 SGHRS, CDR2 YFSETQ.